These 6 T cell receptor beta chains were sequenced from one sample in a study of T-cell reconstitution after alpha-beta-depleted transplantation in children. TCRbeta library preparation incorporated unique molecular identifiers. A single record per CDR3 protein comes from TCRdb applying MiXCR to the PCR reads. The table has 300,000 to 400,000 distinct CDR3 sequences, about a sixth seen once. The sample was PBMCs, mostly from graft donor cells, taken 360 days after TCRalphabeta/CD19-depleted stem cell transplant. These receptors were taken from a male patient between 2 and 9 years old who had a stem cell transplant for acute lymphoblastic leukemia, so the T cells may come from the graft donor.

This clonotype was detected only a few times. The CDR3 is CASSFNARLDSTADTQYF. The DNA of the CDR3 is TGTGCCAGCAGTTTCAACGCGCGTCTGGACTCGACCGCAGATACGCAGTATTTT. The rearrangement links TRBV28 to TRBJ2-3, with D perhaps TRBD2 (5 bases). CDR3 size: 18 residues. Germline V CDR1 and CDR2: MDHEN, SYDVKM. V lost 3 bases and J 4 bases, leaving 23 bases between the germline ends.

This clonotype has just a few counts. The chain couples TRBV5-1 to TRBJ2-3, with a possible D match to TRBD2 (5 bases). Trimming pared 1 base from V and 5 bases from J, leaving 14 bases between. This CDR3 has 15 residues. Germline V CDR1 and CDR2: SGHRS, YFSETQ. The CDR3 coding sequence is TGCGCCAGCAGCTTGCGACTAACCGGTGGAGATACGCAGTATTTT. This encodes CASSLRLTGGDTQYF.

The chain links TRBV7-2 to TRBJ2-7; either TRBD1 or TRBD2 may supply D (6 bases each). Trimming took 3 bases from V and 2 from J, leaving 11 bases between them. The CDR3 has 14 amino acids. Germline CDR1 is SGHTA and CDR2 is FQGNSA. DNA of the CDR3: TGTGCCAGCAGCTTTCGGGGGCCTACCTACGAGCAGTACTTC. Protein: CASSFRGPTYEQYF. The whole variable domain, filled in from reference TRBV7-2 and TRBJ2-7, reads GAGVSQSPSNKVTEKGKDVELRCDPISGHTALYWYRQSLGQGLEFLIYFQGNSAPDKSGLPSDRFSAERTGGSVSTLTIQRTQQEDSAVYLCASSFRGPTYEQYFGPGTRLTVT.

The sample holds a few counts of this clonotype. This rearrangement joins TRBV5-6 to TRBJ2-1, with 13 bases matching TRBD2. With V trimmed by 0 bases and J by 4 bases, 7 bases remained unmatched. The CDR3 covers 18 residues. CDR1 and CDR2 from the germline V gene are SGHDT and YYEEEE. Written as DNA, the CDR3 is TGTGCCAGCAGCTTGGGGATCTGGACTAGCGGGAGATACAATGAGCAGTTCTTC. It specifies CASSLGIWTSGRYNEQFF. The variable domain in full, with the rest retrieved from reference TRBV5-6 and TRBJ2-1, is DAGVTQSPTHLIKTRGQQVTLRCSPKSGHDTVSWYQQALGQGPQFIFQYYEEEERQRGNFPDRFSGHQFPNYSSELNVNALLLGDSALYLCASSLGIWTSGRYNEQFFGPGTRLTVL.

The V and J genes are TRBV5-6 and TRBJ1-5; D not certain. The CDR3 is made up of 16 amino acids. Germline V gene sequence: CDR1 SGHDT, CDR2 YYEEEE. V shed 4 bases and J shed 0 bases, with 14 bases lying between them. CDR3 protein: CASSALGVHSNQPQHF. In nucleotides, the CDR3 is TGTGCCAGCAGCGCTCTCGGGGTACATAGCAATCAGCCCCAGCATTTT.

The chain couples TRBV4-1 to TRBJ2-7; the match to TRBD1 covers 10 bases. The germline gives CDR1 MGHRA, CDR2 YSYEKL. V lost 1 base to trimming and J lost 3 bases; unmatched junction nucleotides: 6. The CDR3 length is 16 residues. The CDR3 is CASSQGLRTGGYEQYF. The CDR3 coding sequence is TGCGCCAGCAGCCAAGGCTTAAGGACAGGGGGCTACGAGCAGTACTTC.